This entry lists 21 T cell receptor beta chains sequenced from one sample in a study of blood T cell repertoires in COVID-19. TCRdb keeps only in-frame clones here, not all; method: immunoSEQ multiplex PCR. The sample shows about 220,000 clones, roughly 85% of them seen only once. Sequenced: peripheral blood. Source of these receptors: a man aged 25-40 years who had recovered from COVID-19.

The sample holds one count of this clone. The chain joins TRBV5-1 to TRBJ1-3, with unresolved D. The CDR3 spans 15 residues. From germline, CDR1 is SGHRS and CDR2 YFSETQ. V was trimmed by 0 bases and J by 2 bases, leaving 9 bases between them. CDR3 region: CASSLVASPGNTIYF. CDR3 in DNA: TGCGCCAGCAGCTTGGTAGCGTCCCCTGGAAACACCATATATTTT.

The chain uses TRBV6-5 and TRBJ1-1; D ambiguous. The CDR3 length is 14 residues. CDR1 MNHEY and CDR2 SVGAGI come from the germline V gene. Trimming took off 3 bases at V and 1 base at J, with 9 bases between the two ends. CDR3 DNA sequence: TGTGCCAGCAGTTATCGACCAGGGAACACTGAAGCTTTCTTT. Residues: CASSYRPGNTEAFF.

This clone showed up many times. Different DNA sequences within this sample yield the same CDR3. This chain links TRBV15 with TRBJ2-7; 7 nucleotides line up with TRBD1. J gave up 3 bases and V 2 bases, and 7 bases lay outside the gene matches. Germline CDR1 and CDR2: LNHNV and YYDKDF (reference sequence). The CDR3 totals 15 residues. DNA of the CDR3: TGTGCCACCAGCAGACTCCGGGACAGCAGCTACGAGCAGTACTTC. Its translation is CATSRLRDSSYEQYF.

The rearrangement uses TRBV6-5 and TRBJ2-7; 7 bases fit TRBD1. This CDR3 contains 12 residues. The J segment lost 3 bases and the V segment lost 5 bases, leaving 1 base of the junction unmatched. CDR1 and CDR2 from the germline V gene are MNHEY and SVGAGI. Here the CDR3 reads CASSNRGYEQYF. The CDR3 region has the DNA TGTGCCAGCAGTAACAGGGGCTACGAGCAGTACTTC.

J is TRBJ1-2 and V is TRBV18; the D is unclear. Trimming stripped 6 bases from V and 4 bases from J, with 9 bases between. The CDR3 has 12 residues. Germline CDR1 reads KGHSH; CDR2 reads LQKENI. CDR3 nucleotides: TGTGCCAGCTCGAATGGGAGCTATGGCTACACCTTC. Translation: CASSNGSYGYTF.

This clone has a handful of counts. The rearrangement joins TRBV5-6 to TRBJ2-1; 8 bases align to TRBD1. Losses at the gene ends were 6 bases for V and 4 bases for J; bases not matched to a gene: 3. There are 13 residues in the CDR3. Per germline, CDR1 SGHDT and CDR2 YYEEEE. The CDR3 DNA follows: TGTGCCAGCACCAGGACAGGGTACAATGAGCAGTTCTTC. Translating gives CASTRTGYNEQFF.

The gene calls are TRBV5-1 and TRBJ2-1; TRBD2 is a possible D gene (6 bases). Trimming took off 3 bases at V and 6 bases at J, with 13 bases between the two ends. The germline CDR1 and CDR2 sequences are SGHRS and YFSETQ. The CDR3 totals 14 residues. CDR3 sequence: CASSWAGTGNEQFF. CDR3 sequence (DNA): TGCGCCAGCAGCTGGGCCGGGACTGGCAATGAGCAGTTCTTC.

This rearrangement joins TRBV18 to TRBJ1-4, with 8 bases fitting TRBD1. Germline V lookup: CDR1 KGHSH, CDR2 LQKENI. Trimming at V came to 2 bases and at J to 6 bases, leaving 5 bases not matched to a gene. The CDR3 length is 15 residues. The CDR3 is CASSPDQGADEKLFF. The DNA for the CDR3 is TGTGCCAGCTCACCAGACCAGGGGGCAGATGAAAAACTGTTTTTT.

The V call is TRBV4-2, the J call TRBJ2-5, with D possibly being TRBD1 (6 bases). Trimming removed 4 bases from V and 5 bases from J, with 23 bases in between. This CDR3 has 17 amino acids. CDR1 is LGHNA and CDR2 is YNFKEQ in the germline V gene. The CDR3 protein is CASSPQARNREFETQYF. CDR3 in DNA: TGTGCCAGCAGCCCTCAAGCCCGAAACAGGGAATTTGAGACCCAGTACTTC.

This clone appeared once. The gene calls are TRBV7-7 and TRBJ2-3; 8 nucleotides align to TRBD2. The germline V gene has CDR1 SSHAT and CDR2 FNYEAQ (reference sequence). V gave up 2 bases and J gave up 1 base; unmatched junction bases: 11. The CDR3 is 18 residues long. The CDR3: CASSLSYGGAPGTDTQYF. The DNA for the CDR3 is TGTGCCAGCAGCTTATCTTACGGGGGGGCCCCCGGCACAGATACGCAGTATTTT.

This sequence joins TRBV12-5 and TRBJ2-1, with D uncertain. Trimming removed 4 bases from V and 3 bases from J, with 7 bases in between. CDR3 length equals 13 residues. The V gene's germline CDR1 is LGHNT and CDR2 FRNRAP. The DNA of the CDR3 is TGTGCTAGTGGTTCGCCAGACTACAATGAGCAGTTCTTC. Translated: CASGSPDYNEQFF.

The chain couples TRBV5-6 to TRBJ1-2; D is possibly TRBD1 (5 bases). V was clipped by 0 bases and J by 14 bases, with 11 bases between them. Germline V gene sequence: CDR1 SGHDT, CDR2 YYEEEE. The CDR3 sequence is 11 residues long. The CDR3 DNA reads TGTGCCAGCAGCTTGGATGCAGGGCTTACCTTC. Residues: CASSLDAGLTF.

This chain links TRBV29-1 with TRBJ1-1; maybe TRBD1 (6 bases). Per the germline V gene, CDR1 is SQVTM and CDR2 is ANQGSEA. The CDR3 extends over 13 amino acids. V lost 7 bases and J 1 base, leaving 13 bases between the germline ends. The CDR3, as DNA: TGCAGCGCCTCCAAAGGGGGGAACACTGAAGCTTTCTTT. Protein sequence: CSASKGGNTEAFF.

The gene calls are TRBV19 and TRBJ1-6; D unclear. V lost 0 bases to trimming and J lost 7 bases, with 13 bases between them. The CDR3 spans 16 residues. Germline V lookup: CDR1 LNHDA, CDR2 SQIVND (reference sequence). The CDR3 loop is CASSIDPTRKNSPLHF. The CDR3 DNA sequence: TGTGCCAGTAGTATAGACCCGACAAGAAAAAATTCACCCCTCCACTTT.

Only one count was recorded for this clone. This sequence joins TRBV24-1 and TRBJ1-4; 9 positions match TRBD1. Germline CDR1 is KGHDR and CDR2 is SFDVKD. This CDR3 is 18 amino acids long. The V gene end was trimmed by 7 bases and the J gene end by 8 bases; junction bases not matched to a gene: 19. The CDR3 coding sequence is TGTGCCACCAGCGGAACGGAAGGGACAGGGCGGAATGGGGAAAAACTGTTTTTT. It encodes CATSGTEGTGRNGEKLFF.

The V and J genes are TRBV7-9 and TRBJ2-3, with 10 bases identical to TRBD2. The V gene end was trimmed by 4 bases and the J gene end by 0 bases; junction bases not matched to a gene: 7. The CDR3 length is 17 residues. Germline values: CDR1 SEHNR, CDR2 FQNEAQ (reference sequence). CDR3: CASSSAGTSVSTDTQYF. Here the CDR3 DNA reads TGTGCCAGCAGCTCCGCCGGGACTAGCGTCAGCACAGATACGCAGTATTTT.

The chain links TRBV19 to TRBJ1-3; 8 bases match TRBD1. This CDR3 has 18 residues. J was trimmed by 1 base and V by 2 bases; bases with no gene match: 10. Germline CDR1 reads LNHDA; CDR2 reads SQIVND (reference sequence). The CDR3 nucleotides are TGTGCCAGTAGTATAATTCGGGGACAGGCAACTTCTGGAAACACCATATATTTT. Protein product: CASSIIRGQATSGNTIYF.

CDR3 amino acids: CASSEPASPGYEQYF. The CDR3 nucleotides read TGTGCCAGCAGTGAACCGGCCTCCCCGGGCTACGAGCAGTACTTC. The chain links TRBV6-1 to TRBJ2-7, with no clear D. V was clipped by 2 bases and J by 3 bases, with 14 bases between them. Germline CDR1 and CDR2: MNHNS and SASEGT. The CDR3 has 15 amino acids.

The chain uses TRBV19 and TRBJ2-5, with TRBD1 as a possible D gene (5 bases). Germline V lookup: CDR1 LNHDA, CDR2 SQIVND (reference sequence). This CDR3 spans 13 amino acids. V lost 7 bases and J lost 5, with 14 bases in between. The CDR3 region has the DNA TGTGCCAGTAATATGGGGCTGGGGGAGACCCAGTACTTC. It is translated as CASNMGLGETQYF.

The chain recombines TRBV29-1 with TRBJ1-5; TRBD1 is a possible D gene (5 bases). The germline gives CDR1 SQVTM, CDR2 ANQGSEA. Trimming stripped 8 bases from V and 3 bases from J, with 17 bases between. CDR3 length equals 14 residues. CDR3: CSPRSGGYNQPQHF. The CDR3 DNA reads TGCAGCCCCCGATCTGGGGGGTACAATCAGCCCCAGCATTTT.

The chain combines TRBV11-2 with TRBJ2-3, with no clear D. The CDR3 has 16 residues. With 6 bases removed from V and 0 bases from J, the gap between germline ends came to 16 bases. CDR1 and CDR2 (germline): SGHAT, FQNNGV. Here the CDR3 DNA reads TGTGCCAGCAGTCGCGGAATCGTCTCTAGCACAGATACGCAGTATTTT. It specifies CASSRGIVSSTDTQYF.